Presented here are 18 T cell receptor beta chains from one specimen sequenced in a study of blood T cell repertoires in COVID-19. Sequencing was performed with immunoSEQ multiplex PCR; in TCRdb, only in-frame clones are kept and a portion is missing. The sample holds some 130,000 clones, 88% seen once. Sample: peripheral blood. These receptors all come from a man aged 45-60 years with acute or convalescent COVID-19.

This clone has ten or more counts. V and J are TRBV5-1 and TRBJ2-7; the D gene is possibly TRBD1 (5 bases). This CDR3 region has 14 residues. Per germline, CDR1 SGHRS and CDR2 YFSETQ. V lost 4 bases to trimming and J lost 0 bases, with 11 bases between them. The CDR3 DNA reads TGCGCCAGCAGCCAGGACACCCTCTCCTACGAGCAGTACTTC. Translation gives CASSQDTLSYEQYF.

The CDR3, as DNA: TGTGCCAGCAGGCCCGCCGGGACAGGGATTAACTATGGCTACACCTTC. Protein product: CASRPAGTGINYGYTF. The chain has TRBV28 and TRBJ1-2; TRBD1 aligns across 9 bases. This CDR3 spans 16 amino acids. Germline CDR1 reads MDHEN; CDR2 reads SYDVKM. V dropped 6 bases and J dropped 1; count of bases not matched to a gene: 9.

The chain carries TRBV2 and TRBJ1-5; 8 bases map to TRBD1. The V and J ends lost 7 bases and 2 bases, in that order; junction bases with no gene match: 7. CDR1 is SNHLY and CDR2 is FYNNEI in the germline V gene. The length of the CDR3 is 15 residues. Here the CDR3 DNA reads TGTGCCAGCAAGAACAGGGGGTTTGGCAATCAGCCCCAGCATTTT. Its translation is CASKNRGFGNQPQHF.

The chain is built from TRBV11-3 and TRBJ2-5, with 9 nucleotides matching TRBD1. The CDR3 totals 14 residues. Germline V gene data show CDR1 as SGHNT and CDR2 as YENEEA. V shed 3 bases and J 5 bases; nucleotides not matched to a gene: 4. Here the CDR3 DNA reads TGTGCCAGCAGCTTTACAGGGGGCGCGGAGACCCAGTACTTC. Translation: CASSFTGGAETQYF.

This chain links TRBV5-1 with TRBJ2-5; D may be TRBD2 (6 bases). Between the trimmed V and J ends, which lost 4 bases and 5 bases, there was a span of 12 bases. Germline loops: CDR1 SGHRS, CDR2 YFSETQ. The CDR3 covers 13 residues. CDR3: CASSRGGKETQYF. DNA for the CDR3: TGCGCCAGCAGCCGTGGAGGGAAGGAGACCCAGTACTTC.

V usage is TRBV6-6 and J usage is TRBJ1-5; the match to TRBD1 covers 7 bases. The V and J ends lost 5 bases and 4 bases, in that order; junction bases with no gene match: 14. Germline lookup yields CDR1 MNHNY and CDR2 SVGAGI (reference sequence). CDR3 length: 17 amino acids. The CDR3 loop is CASSRLSGTAQNQPQHF. The CDR3 nucleotides are TGTGCCAGCAGTCGCCTGTCGGGGACAGCACAAAATCAGCCCCAGCATTTT.

The CDR3 spells CSVRFSGRAETQYF. Here the CDR3 DNA reads TGCAGCGTTCGGTTTAGCGGGAGGGCTGAGACCCAGTACTTC. This rearrangement joins TRBV29-1 to TRBJ2-5, with 11 bases matching TRBD2. V gave up 5 bases and J gave up 5 bases; unmatched junction bases: 7. Germline V gene data show CDR1 as SQVTM and CDR2 as ANQGSEA. This CDR3 comprises 14 residues.

Only a few counts were recorded for this clone. V and J are TRBV15 and TRBJ2-3, with D perhaps matching TRBD1 (5 bases). V dropped 3 bases and J dropped 7 bases, with 14 bases sitting between them. The CDR3 consists of 14 residues. Germline assignment: CDR1 LNHNV and CDR2 YYDKDF (reference sequence). CDR3: CATSSRQGGNTQYF. Written as DNA, the CDR3 is TGTGCCACCAGCAGTAGGCAGGGTGGAAATACGCAGTATTTT.

The chain employs TRBV18 and TRBJ1-3, with 7 bases fitting TRBD1. Losses at the gene ends were 6 bases for V and 0 bases for J; bases not matched to a gene: 5. Germline loops: CDR1 KGHSH, CDR2 LQKENI. The CDR3 consists of 15 residues. For the CDR3, the DNA is TGTGCCAGCTCGTCGGGACAGACCTCTGGAAACACCATATATTTT. Its protein is CASSSGQTSGNTIYF. The whole variable domain, filled in from reference TRBV18 and TRBJ1-3, reads NAGVMQNPRHLVRRRGQEARLRCSPMKGHSHVYWYRQLPEEGLKFMVYLQKENIIDESGMPKERFSAEFPKEGPSILRIQQVVRGDSAAYFCASSSGQTSGNTIYFGEGSWLTVV.

Written as DNA, the CDR3 is TGTGCCAGCAGTGAACGGGACAGGAGAAATTCACCCCTCCACTTT. Protein: CASSERDRRNSPLHF. The V gene is TRBV6-1, the J gene TRBJ1-6; 8 bases match TRBD1. The ends lost 2 bases at V and 7 bases at J; junction bases unmatched: 4. Germline lookup yields CDR1 MNHNS and CDR2 SASEGT. The CDR3 has 15 residues.

In DNA, the CDR3 is TGTGCCAGCAGTCCCCGACAGGGCATCGCGTTCTTC. This sequence encodes CASSPRQGIAFF. The chain employs TRBV27 and TRBJ2-1; TRBD1 aligns across 7 bases. The V segment lost 5 bases and the J segment 15 bases; nucleotides outside the gene matches: 10. Looked up from germline, CDR1 is MNHEY and CDR2 is SMNVEV (reference sequence). CDR3 length equals 12 residues.

The gene calls are TRBV6-4 and TRBJ1-1; 11 positions match TRBD1. The CDR3 spans 15 residues. The ends lost 7 bases at V and 3 bases at J; junction bases unmatched: 7. Germline lookup yields CDR1 MRHNA and CDR2 SNTAGT. The CDR3 loop reads CASTPDRGRYTEAFF. Here the CDR3 DNA reads TGTGCCAGCACCCCGGACAGGGGGCGATACACTGAAGCTTTCTTT.

This rearrangement joins TRBV5-6 to TRBJ1-2; the match to TRBD1 covers 10 bases. The CDR3 length is 14 residues. V was clipped by 0 bases and J by 8 bases; unmatched bases: 4. The germline CDR1 and CDR2 sequences are SGHDT and YYEEEE. The CDR3 DNA sequence: TGTGCCAGCAGCTTGGGACAGGGGGCGGGAGGCTACACCTTC. Translated, it gives CASSLGQGAGGYTF.

This sequence joins TRBV5-1 and TRBJ2-1; TRBD2 aligns across 8 bases. Germline lookup yields CDR1 SGHRS and CDR2 YFSETQ. CDR3 length: 14 amino acids. With V trimmed by 7 bases and J by 4 bases, 7 bases remained unmatched. CDR3 sequence: CASGQREIYNEQFF. The DNA of the CDR3 is TGCGCCAGCGGGCAGCGGGAGATTTACAATGAGCAGTTCTTC. Full variable domain (remainder filled in from reference TRBV5-1 and TRBJ2-1): KAGVTQTPRYLIKTRGQQVTLSCSPISGHRSVSWYQQTPGQGLQFLFEYFSETQRNKGNFPGRFSGRQFSNSRSEMNVSTLELGDSALYLCASGQREIYNEQFFGPGTRLTVL.

The rearrangement uses TRBV6-5 and TRBJ1-4, with a tentative D call TRBD1 (6 bases). Germline CDR1 MNHEY, CDR2 SVGAGI. There are 13 residues in the CDR3. The V and J ends lost 11 bases and 5 bases respectively, with 15 bases between them. CDR3 coding DNA: TGTGCCGGTAGGACAGTTATCAATGAAAAACTGTTTTTT. It translates to CAGRTVINEKLFF.

This clone was found once. This chain's CDR3 is CSVVADGTGNQPQHF. The CDR3, as DNA: TGCAGCGTTGTTGCTGACGGGACAGGCAATCAGCCCCAGCATTTT. The V and J genes are TRBV29-1 and TRBJ1-5, with 7 bases identical to TRBD1. Unmatched junction bases numbered 8, after V lost 4 bases and J lost 2 bases. The CDR3 sequence is 15 residues long. Germline CDR1 is SQVTM and CDR2 is ANQGSEA.

This clone was counted between two and nine times. The rearrangement links TRBV7-6 to TRBJ1-6; TRBD1 is a possible D gene (6 bases). V lost 1 base and J lost 7, with 11 bases in between. CDR1 is SGHVS, CDR2 FNYEAQ, per germline. This CDR3 contains 15 residues. The CDR3 sequence is CASSLDRDANSPLHF. The DNA for the CDR3 is TGTGCCAGCAGCTTAGACAGGGATGCGAATTCACCCCTCCACTTT. The variable domain in full, with the rest retrieved from reference TRBV7-6 and TRBJ1-6, is GAGVSQSPRYKVTKRGQDVALRCDPISGHVSLYWYRQALGQGPEFLTYFNYEAQQDKSGLPNDRFSAERPEGSISTLTIQRTEQRDSAMYRCASSLDRDANSPLHFGNGTRLTVT.

This chain joins TRBV5-1 and TRBJ2-2; D may be TRBD1 (5 bases). Deletions cut 0 bases from V and 3 bases from J, with 9 bases between. This CDR3 is built from 15 residues. Germline V gene data show CDR1 as SGHRS and CDR2 as YFSETQ. The CDR3 DNA reads as TGCGCCAGCAGCTTGGTTACAGGTTACACCGGGGAGCTGTTTTTT. Its translation: CASSLVTGYTGELFF.